A single sample gave rise to the 10 T cell receptor beta chains below, sequenced in a study of cytomegalovirus exposure and HLA in healthy donors. The PCR was carried out with 60 Vbeta primers and 13 Jbeta primers. The table came from immunoSEQ multiplex PCR; TCRdb's copy has only in-frame clones and leaves some out. Here the sample spans some 140,000 clones, roughly 74% being singletons. Sequencing was carried out using PBMCs. These TCRs come from a man in his late teens or twenties in good health and CMV-seronegative.

The chain carries TRBV4-2 and TRBJ1-6, with TRBD1 matching 8 bases. Germline trimming cut 3 bases from V and 6 bases from J; bases unmatched to any gene: 10. The CDR3 covers 17 residues. Germline lookup yields CDR1 LGHNA and CDR2 YNFKEQ. The CDR3 loop reads CASSQRGQGISNSPLHF. The DNA of the CDR3 is TGTGCCAGCAGCCAGAGAGGACAGGGAATTAGTAATTCACCCCTCCACTTT.

The chain combines TRBV19 with TRBJ2-1; 9 positions match TRBD1. The J segment lost 10 bases and the V segment lost 6 bases, leaving 7 bases of the junction unmatched. CDR1 is LNHDA and CDR2 is SQIVND in the germline V gene (reference sequence). This CDR3 has 13 residues. CDR3 protein: CASRNRGLGEQFF. CDR3 in DNA: TGTGCCAGTAGAAACAGGGGGCTGGGAGAGCAGTTCTTC.

The chain combines TRBV27 with TRBJ2-7; no clear D gene. The germline CDR1 and CDR2 sequences are MNHEY and SMNVEV (reference sequence). This CDR3 region has 13 residues. V gave up 3 bases and J gave up 5 bases, with 11 bases separating them. In DNA form, the CDR3 reads TGTGCCAGCAGTTTTATGAGAACCCACGAGCAGTACTTC. It specifies CASSFMRTHEQYF.

The rearrangement links TRBV28 to TRBJ1-2, with TRBD1 matching 8 bases. CDR1 is MDHEN and CDR2 is SYDVKM in the germline V gene. V dropped 0 bases and J dropped 8; count of bases not matched to a gene: 5. The CDR3 is made up of 14 amino acids. The CDR3 bases are TGTGCCAGCAGTTTATGGGACAGGGTAGACGGCTACACCTTC. It specifies CASSLWDRVDGYTF.

V is TRBV4-1 and J is TRBJ2-5; weak D call: TRBD2 (5 bases). The CDR3 totals 15 residues. Germline V gene sequence: CDR1 MGHRA, CDR2 YSYEKL. V lost 0 bases to trimming and J lost 4 bases, with 12 bases between them. The CDR3 loop is CASSQEGGTSETQYF. The CDR3 nucleotides read TGCGCCAGCAGCCAAGAAGGAGGCACTTCAGAGACCCAGTACTTC.

J is TRBJ1-2 and V is TRBV15; possibly TRBD1 for D (5 bases). Germline V CDR1 and CDR2: LNHNV, YYDKDF (reference sequence). The CDR3 runs 16 residues. V dropped 4 bases and J dropped 4 bases, with 19 bases sitting between them. The CDR3 bases are TGTGCCACCAGCACCCTGGTCCGGGACTTGGTCTATGGCTACACCTTC. Translation: CATSTLVRDLVYGYTF.

The chain couples TRBV6-6 to TRBJ2-3; no firm D call. The CDR3 length is 12 residues. CDR1 is MNHNY, CDR2 SVGAGI, per germline (reference sequence). Trimming stripped 10 bases from V and 1 base from J, with 9 bases between. CDR3 nucleotides: TGTGCCACCTCACCGGGCACAGATACGCAGTATTTT. Residues: CATSPGTDTQYF.

This clone has a handful of counts. This chain links TRBV6-5 with TRBJ1-1; no clear D gene. Germline assignment: CDR1 MNHEY and CDR2 SVGAGI. V lost 6 bases to trimming and J lost 3 bases, with 5 bases between them. The CDR3 length is 11 residues. CDR3 protein: CASSRYTEAFF. Here the CDR3 DNA reads TGTGCCAGCAGCAGGTACACTGAAGCTTTCTTT.

The chain couples TRBV29-1 to TRBJ1-2; 8 positions match TRBD1. CDR3 size: 17 residues. CDR1 is SQVTM, CDR2 ANQGSEA, per germline. With 5 bases clipped from V and 5 bases from J, the junction kept 19 bases outside the gene matches. The DNA of the CDR3 is TGCAGCGTTCTTACGGCCGACGAGAAGGGACAGGATTATGGCTACACCTTC. Its translation: CSVLTADEKGQDYGYTF.

The chain has TRBV5-1 and TRBJ2-3; D remains ambiguous. The CDR3 runs 12 residues. Germline values: CDR1 SGHRS, CDR2 YFSETQ. Trimming left V 7 bases short and J 5 bases short, with 11 bases between. CDR3 nucleotides: TGCGCCAGCGGGCTTAATGTAGATACGCAGTATTTT. It translates to CASGLNVDTQYF.